This T cell receptor (beta chain) was recovered during a study of Ad26.COV2.S vaccination and SARS-CoV-2 variants. Treatment given: some 20 received Ad26.COV2.S at low or high dose, single or two shots; about 5 received placebo; per-sample allocation not given. Collection of samples fell on day 63 after the first vaccine or placebo injection. Measured with immunoSEQ multiplex PCR; TCRdb has only the in-frame clones, and not every one. The sample includes hundreds of thousands of clones, 75% to 95% of them seen just once. Germline V gives CDR1 LNHDA, CDR2 SQIVND (reference sequence). This CDR3 has 12 residues. V shed 6 bases and J shed 0 bases, with 6 bases lying between them.

This material consisted of peripheral blood, taken in a trial of Ad26.COV2.S vaccine versus placebo. V and J are TRBV19 and TRBJ2-7; D uncertain. The receptor's source is a person between 18 and 59 years old who received the Ad26.COV2.S COVID-19 vaccine or a placebo. The CDR3 sequence: CASSGLSYEQYF. Written as DNA, the CDR3 is TGTGCCAGTAGCGGGCTCTCCTACGAGCAGTACTTC.